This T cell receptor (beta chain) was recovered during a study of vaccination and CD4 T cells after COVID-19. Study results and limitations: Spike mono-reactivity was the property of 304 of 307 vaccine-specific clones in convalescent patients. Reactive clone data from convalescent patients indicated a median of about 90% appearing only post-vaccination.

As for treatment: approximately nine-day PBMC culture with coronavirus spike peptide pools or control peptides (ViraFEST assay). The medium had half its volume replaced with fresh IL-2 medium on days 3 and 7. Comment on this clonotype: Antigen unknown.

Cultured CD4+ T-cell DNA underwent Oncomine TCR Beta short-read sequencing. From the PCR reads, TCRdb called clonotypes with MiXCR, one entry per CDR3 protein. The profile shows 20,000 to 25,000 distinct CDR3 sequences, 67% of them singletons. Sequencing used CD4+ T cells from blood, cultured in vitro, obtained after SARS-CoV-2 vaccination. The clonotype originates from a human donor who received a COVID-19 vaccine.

The CDR3 DNA reads as TGCAGTGCTAGGATTCCGGACAGAAACACTGAAGCTTTCTTT. Its translation: CSARIPDRNTEAFF. This chain uses TRBV20-1 with TRBJ1-1, with D possibly being TRBD1 (6 bases). This CDR3 comprises 14 residues. Germline values: CDR1 DFQATT, CDR2 SNEGSKA (reference sequence). V lost 3 bases, J lost 2 bases, and 13 bases lay in between.